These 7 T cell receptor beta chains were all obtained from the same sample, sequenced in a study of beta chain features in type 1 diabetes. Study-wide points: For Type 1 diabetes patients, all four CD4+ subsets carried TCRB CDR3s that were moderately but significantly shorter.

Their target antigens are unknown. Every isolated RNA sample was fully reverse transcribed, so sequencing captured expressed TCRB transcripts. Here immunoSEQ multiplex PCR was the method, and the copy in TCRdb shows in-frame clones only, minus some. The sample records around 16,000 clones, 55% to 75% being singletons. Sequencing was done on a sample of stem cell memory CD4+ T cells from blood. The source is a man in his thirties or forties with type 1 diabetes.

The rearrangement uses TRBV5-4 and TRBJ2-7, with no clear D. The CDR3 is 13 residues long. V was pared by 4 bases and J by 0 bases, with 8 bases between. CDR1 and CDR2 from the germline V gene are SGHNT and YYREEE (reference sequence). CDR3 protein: CASSPGYSYEQYF. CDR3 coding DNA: TGTGCCAGCAGCCCAGGATACTCCTACGAGCAGTACTTC.

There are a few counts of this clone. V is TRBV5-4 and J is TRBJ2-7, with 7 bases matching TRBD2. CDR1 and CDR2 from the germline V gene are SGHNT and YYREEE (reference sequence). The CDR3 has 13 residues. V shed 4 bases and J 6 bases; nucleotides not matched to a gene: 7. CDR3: CASSGGRESEQYF. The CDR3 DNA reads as TGTGCCAGCAGCGGAGGGAGGGAATCCGAGCAGTACTTC.

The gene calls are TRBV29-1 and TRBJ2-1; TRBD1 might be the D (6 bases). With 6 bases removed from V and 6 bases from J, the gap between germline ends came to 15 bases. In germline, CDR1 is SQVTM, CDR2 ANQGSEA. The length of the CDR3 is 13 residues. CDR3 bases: TGCAGCGTCGTAGAGAGGGGGAGCAATGAGCAGTTCTTC. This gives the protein CSVVERGSNEQFF.

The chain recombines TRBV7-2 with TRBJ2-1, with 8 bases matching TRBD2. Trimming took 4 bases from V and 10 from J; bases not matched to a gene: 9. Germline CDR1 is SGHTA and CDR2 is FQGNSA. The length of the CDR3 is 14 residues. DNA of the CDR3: TGTGCCAGCAGCTCCGGGGGGGGTTTCGGCGAGCAGTTCTTC. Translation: CASSSGGGFGEQFF.

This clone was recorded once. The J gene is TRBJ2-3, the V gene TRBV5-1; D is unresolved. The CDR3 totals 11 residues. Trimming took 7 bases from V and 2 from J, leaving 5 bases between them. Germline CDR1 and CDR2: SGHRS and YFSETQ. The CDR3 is CASLATDTQYF. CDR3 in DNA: TGCGCCAGCCTGGCCACAGATACGCAGTATTTT.

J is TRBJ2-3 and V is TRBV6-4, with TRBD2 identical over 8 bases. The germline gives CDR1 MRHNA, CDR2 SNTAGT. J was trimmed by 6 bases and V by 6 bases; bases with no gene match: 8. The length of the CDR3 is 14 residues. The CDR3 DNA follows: TGTGCCAGCAGCTTTCGGGGGGGCCCCGATACGCAGTATTTT. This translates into CASSFRGGPDTQYF.

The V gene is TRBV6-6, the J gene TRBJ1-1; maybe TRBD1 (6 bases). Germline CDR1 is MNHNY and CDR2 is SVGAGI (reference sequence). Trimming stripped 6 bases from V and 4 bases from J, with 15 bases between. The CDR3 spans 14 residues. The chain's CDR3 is CASSRTGMGTEAFF. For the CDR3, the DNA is TGTGCCAGCAGCCGCACAGGGATGGGCACTGAAGCTTTCTTT.